The clone carrying this T cell receptor beta chain was observed once. Its matching antigen is unknown. This CDR3 region has 18 residues. The germline V gene has CDR1 SEHNR and CDR2 FQNEAQ (reference sequence). Losses at the gene ends were 4 bases for V and 3 bases for J; bases not matched to a gene: 12. The data were taken from a study of OX40 agonist ivuxolimab in advanced cancers. Study-level results: Some of the nonresponding patients also showed low levels of normalized T-cell clonal expansion. Doses of 0.1 to 3.0 mg/kg were accompanied by clonal expansion of CD4+ and CD8+ blood T cells by week 6.

TCRdb's copy holds only in-frame clones and misses some; the assay was immunoSEQ multiplex PCR. Here the sample spans around 45,000 clones, approximately 91% being singletons. The sequence was obtained from an adult with an advanced solid tumor such as melanoma, head and neck, liver or kidney cancer. The specimen comprised CD4+ or CD8+ T cells sorted from blood, sampled in a trial of the OX40 agonist ivuxolimab. The rearrangement uses TRBV7-9 and TRBJ1-4; 9 bases match TRBD1. CDR3 in amino acids: CASSWGQGIDLANEKLFF. Here the CDR3 DNA reads TGTGCCAGCAGCTGGGGACAGGGAATTGATCTCGCTAATGAAAAACTGTTTTTT.